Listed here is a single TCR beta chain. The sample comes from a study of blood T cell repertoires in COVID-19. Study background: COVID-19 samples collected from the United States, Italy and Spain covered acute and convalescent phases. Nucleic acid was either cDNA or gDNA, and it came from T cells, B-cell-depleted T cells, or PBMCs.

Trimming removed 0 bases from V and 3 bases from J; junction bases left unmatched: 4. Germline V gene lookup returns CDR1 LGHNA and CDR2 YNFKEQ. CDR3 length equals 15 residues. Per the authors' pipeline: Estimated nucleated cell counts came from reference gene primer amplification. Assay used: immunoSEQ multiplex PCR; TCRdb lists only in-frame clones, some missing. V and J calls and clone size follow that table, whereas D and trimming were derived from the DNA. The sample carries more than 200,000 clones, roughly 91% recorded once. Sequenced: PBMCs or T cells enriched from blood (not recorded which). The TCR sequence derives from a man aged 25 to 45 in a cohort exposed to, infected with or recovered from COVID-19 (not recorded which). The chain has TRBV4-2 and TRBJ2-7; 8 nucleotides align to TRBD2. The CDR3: CASSQDRGGYYEQYF. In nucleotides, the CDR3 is TGTGCCAGCAGCCAAGACCGGGGGGGTTACTACGAGCAGTACTTC.